One T cell receptor beta chain is described in this entry. No antigen is known for it. The entry originates in a study of prognosis after radiotherapy for stage I lung cancer. Study findings and constraints: Reportedly, metastasis status was linked to differences in TRBV and TRBJ usage frequencies.

CT and PET/CT showed node-negative disease in all patients, none of whom had received prior chemotherapy or radiotherapy or had other malignancies. Peripheral blood, in roughly 6-milliliter volumes, was drawn at each of two time points. Two-round multiplex PCR on genomic DNA was the method by which TCR beta CDR3 was amplified. Individual primers that were specific to each TRBV and TRBJ gene served in first-round PCR. Universal primers primed the second round of PCR. TCRdb ran MiXCR on the multiplex PCR reads and lists one entry per CDR3 protein. The sample lists tens of thousands of distinct CDR3 sequences; 40% to 45% were seen once. The material sequenced was PBMCs, taken before or after stereotactic body radiation therapy (not recorded which). This TCR was sampled from a donor of 50 years or more with non-small cell lung cancer.

This chain's CDR3 is CASSGGGSGLSLGTDTQYF. The CDR3 DNA reads TGCGCCAGCAGCGGGGGGGGTAGCGGGCTTTCTCTAGGGACAGATACGCAGTATTTT. V and J are TRBV5-1 and TRBJ2-3; 7 bases line up with TRBD2. Unmatched junction bases numbered 20, after V lost 4 bases and J lost 3 bases. The germline CDR1 and CDR2 sequences are SGHRS and YFSETQ. This CDR3 has 19 residues.